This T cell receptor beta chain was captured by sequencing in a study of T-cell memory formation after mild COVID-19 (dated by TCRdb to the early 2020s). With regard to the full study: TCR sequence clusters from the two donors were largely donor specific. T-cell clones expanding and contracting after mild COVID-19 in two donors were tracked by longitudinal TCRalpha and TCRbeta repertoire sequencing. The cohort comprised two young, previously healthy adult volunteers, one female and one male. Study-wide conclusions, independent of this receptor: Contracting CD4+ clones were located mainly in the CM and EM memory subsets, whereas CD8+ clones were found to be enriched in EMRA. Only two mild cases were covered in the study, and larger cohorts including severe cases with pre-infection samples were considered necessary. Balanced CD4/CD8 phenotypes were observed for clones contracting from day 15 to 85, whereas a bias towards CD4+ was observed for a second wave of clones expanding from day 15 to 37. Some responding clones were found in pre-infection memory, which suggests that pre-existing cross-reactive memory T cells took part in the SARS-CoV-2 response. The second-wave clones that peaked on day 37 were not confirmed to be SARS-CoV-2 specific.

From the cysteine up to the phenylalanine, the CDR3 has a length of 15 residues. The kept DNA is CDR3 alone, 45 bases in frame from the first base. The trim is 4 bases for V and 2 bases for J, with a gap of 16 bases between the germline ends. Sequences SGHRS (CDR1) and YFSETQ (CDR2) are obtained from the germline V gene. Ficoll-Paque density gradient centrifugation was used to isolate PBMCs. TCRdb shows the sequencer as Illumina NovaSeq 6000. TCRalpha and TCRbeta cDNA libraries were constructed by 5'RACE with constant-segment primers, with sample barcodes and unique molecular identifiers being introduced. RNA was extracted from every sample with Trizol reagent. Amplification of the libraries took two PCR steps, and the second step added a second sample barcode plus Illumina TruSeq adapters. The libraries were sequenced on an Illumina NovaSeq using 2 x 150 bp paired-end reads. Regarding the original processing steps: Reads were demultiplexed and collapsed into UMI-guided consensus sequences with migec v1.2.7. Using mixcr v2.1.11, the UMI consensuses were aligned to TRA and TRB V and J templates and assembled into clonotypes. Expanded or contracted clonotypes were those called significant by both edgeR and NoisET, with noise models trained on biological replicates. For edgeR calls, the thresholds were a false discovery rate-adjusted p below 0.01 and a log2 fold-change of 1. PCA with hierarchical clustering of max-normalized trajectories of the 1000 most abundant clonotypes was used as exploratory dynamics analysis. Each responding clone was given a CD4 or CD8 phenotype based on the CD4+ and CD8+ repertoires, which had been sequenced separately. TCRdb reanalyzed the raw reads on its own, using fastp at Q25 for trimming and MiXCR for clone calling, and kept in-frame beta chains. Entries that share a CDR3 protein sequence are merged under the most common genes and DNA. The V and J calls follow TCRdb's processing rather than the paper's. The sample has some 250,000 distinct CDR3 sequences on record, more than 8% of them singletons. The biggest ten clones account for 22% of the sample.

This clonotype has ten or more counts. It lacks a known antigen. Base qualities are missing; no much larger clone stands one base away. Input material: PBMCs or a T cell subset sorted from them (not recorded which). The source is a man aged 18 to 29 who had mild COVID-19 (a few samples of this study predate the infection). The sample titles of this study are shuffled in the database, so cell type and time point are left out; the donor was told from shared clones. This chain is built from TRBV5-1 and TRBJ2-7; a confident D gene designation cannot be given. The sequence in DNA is TGCGCCAGCAGCACCAACGCCGGACCGACCTACGAGCAGTACTTC. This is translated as CASSTNAGPTYEQYF.